The present entry profiles one T cell receptor (beta chain) with its context. As yet, its antigen is unknown. The data derive from a study of beta chain features in type 1 diabetes. V shed 1 base and J 5 bases; nucleotides not matched to a gene: 8. The CDR3 extends over 15 amino acids. Looked up from germline, CDR1 is MGHRA and CDR2 is YSYEKL. A heparinised blood draw that averaged about 120 mL was obtained once from each donor. Study observations and caveats: Reads derived from cDNA could over-represent cells showing high TCR expression.

Reverse transcription of all isolated RNA meant that expressed TCRB transcripts were sequenced. The table came from immunoSEQ multiplex PCR; TCRdb's copy has only in-frame clones and leaves some out. The profile shows over 150,000 clones, more than 10% of them singletons. This sequence originates from a woman under 30 in good health. The gene calls are TRBV4-1 and TRBJ2-7; 7 positions agree with TRBD1. The sample comprised central memory CD4+ T cells from blood. CDR3 DNA sequence: TGCGCCAGCAGCCAAGCCCCGACAGGGTATGACGAGCAGTACTTC. Translation gives CASSQAPTGYDEQYF.